Each of the 14 T cell receptor beta chains below was sequenced from the same sample in a study of blood T cell repertoires in COVID-19. Only in-frame clones appear in the TCRdb table, and some are missing; sequencing was by immunoSEQ multiplex PCR. The profile shows roughly 240,000 clones, roughly 88% of them singletons. The sample consisted of PBMCs or T cells enriched from blood (not recorded which). The origin of the receptors is a woman between 35 and 50 years old with acute COVID-19.

The chain combines TRBV4-2 with TRBJ2-3; 10 bases agree with TRBD2. Germline V lookup: CDR1 LGHNA, CDR2 YNFKEQ. There are 17 residues in the CDR3. The V and J ends lost 2 bases and 4 bases, in that order; junction bases with no gene match: 9. This chain's CDR3 is CASSQLASGGEADTQYF. Here the CDR3 DNA reads TGTGCCAGCAGCCAACTAGCCAGCGGGGGGGAGGCAGATACGCAGTATTTT.

The chain links TRBV6-5 to TRBJ2-5; TRBD2 matches 8 bases. V shed 7 bases, J shed 4 bases, and the junction held 11 bases outside the gene matches. This CDR3 is 15 amino acids long. CDR1 is MNHEY and CDR2 is SVGAGI in the germline V gene. This chain's CDR3 is CASKILAGGGETQYF. The CDR3 bases are TGTGCCAGCAAAATCTTGGCGGGAGGAGGAGAGACCCAGTACTTC.

This clone is a singleton in its sample. The V gene is TRBV5-4, the J gene TRBJ1-3, with TRBD1 identical over 10 bases. The CDR3 loop spans 16 amino acids. Losses at the gene ends were 1 base for V and 2 bases for J; bases not matched to a gene: 3. CDR1 is SGHNT, CDR2 YYREEE, per germline (reference sequence). CDR3 DNA: TGTGCCAGCAGCTTGACCGGGACAGGGGCTGGAAACACCATATATTTT. This gives the protein CASSLTGTGAGNTIYF. The full variable domain, rest sourced from reference TRBV5-4 and TRBJ1-3, is ETGVTQSPTHLIKTRGQQVTLRCSSQSGHNTVSWYQQALGQGPQFIFQYYREEENGRGNFPPRFSGLQFPNYSSELNVNALELDDSALYLCASSLTGTGAGNTIYFGEGSWLTVV.

This clone was counted once. The chain couples TRBV30 to TRBJ2-2; 7 bases are shared with TRBD1. Germline V gene lookup returns CDR1 GTSNPN and CDR2 SVGIG (reference sequence). There are 14 residues in the CDR3. The trim removed 7 bases at V and 1 base at J, leaving 6 bases unmatched. DNA of the CDR3: TGTGCCTCCCAGGGGGTCCTGAACACCGGGGAGCTGTTTTTT. Translation gives CASQGVLNTGELFF.

The chain combines TRBV7-9 with TRBJ1-3; the D gene is possibly TRBD1 (5 bases). The V gene's germline CDR1 is SEHNR and CDR2 FQNEAQ (reference sequence). This CDR3 is built from 15 residues. Between the trimmed V and J ends, which lost 5 bases and 0 bases, there was a span of 11 bases. This CDR3 reads CASSPRQNSGNTIYF. The CDR3 coding sequence is TGTGCCAGCAGCCCTAGACAGAACTCTGGAAACACCATATATTTT.

This clone was observed a few times. The chain couples TRBV12-3 or TRBV12-4 to TRBJ1-1, with D unresolved. V lost 1 base and J lost 3, with 6 bases in between. CDR3 length equals 13 residues. The CDR3 sequence: CASSLGQDTEAFF. In DNA, the CDR3 is TGTGCCAGCAGTTTAGGGCAAGACACTGAAGCTTTCTTT.

The chain combines TRBV30 with TRBJ1-6; D unresolved. The CDR3 totals 14 residues. Trimming removed 0 bases from V and 5 bases from J, with 8 bases in between. Germline V gene sequence: CDR1 GTSNPN, CDR2 SVGIG (reference sequence). The CDR3, as DNA: TGTGCCTGGAGTGTAACAGTGGATAATTCACCCCTCCACTTT. Its translation is CAWSVTVDNSPLHF.

The V and J genes are TRBV7-9 and TRBJ1-1; possible D gene TRBD1, 6 bases. The CDR3 consists of 13 residues. Germline loops: CDR1 SEHNR, CDR2 FQNEAQ (reference sequence). Trimming pared 7 bases from V and 7 bases from J, leaving 16 bases between. CDR3: CASKPDSLNEAFF. The CDR3 bases are TGTGCCAGCAAGCCGGACAGCCTAAATGAAGCTTTCTTT.

This clone was counted a few times. The V and J genes are TRBV2 and TRBJ1-4; TRBD1 aligns across 8 bases. Germline V gene sequence: CDR1 SNHLY, CDR2 FYNNEI. This CDR3 is 12 amino acids long. The V gene end was trimmed by 6 bases and the J gene end by 8 bases; junction bases not matched to a gene: 2. CDR3 in DNA: TGTGCCAGCAGAGACAGGGGCGAAAAACTGTTTTTT. This encodes CASRDRGEKLFF.

The chain recombines TRBV4-3 with TRBJ1-5; D remains unclear. This CDR3 region has 16 residues. The ends were cut back, 2 bases at V and 7 bases at J, with 18 bases in the middle. Germline loops: CDR1 LGHNA, CDR2 YSLEER. CDR3 sequence: CASSQTYPPSRQPQHF. The CDR3 region has the DNA TGCGCCAGCAGCCAAACCTACCCCCCAAGCAGGCAGCCCCAGCATTTT.

The rearrangement joins TRBV5-6 to TRBJ2-5; 8 bases align to TRBD1. CDR3 length equals 15 residues. Germline-derived CDR1 and CDR2 are SGHDT and YYEEEE. J was trimmed by 5 bases and V by 2 bases; bases with no gene match: 8. The CDR3 spells CASSFVTGDLETQYF. The CDR3 bases are TGTGCCAGCAGCTTTGTGACAGGGGATTTGGAGACCCAGTACTTC. Combining the CDR3 with reference TRBV5-6 and TRBJ2-5 gives the whole variable domain DAGVTQSPTHLIKTRGQQVTLRCSPKSGHDTVSWYQQALGQGPQFIFQYYEEEERQRGNFPDRFSGHQFPNYSSELNVNALLLGDSALYLCASSFVTGDLETQYFGPGTRLLVL.

The CDR3 protein is CASRPGGDQETQYF. The CDR3 bases are TGTGCCAGCAGACCGGGGGGGGACCAAGAGACCCAGTACTTC. The chain has TRBV11-3 and TRBJ2-5; 8 nucleotides match TRBD2. With V trimmed by 6 bases and J by 0 bases, 3 bases remained unmatched. CDR3 length: 14 residues. CDR1 and CDR2 from the germline V gene are SGHNT and YENEEA.

V is TRBV11-3 and J is TRBJ2-1, with 11 bases that match TRBD2. After removal of 5 bases from V and 8 bases from J, the junction contained 11 bases not matched to a gene. Germline CDR1 is SGHNT and CDR2 is YENEEA. This CDR3 is built from 16 residues. The CDR3 DNA sequence: TGTGCCAGCAGCCATAGCGGGAGGGTAAACGGCTATGAGCAGTTCTTC. Translated, it gives CASSHSGRVNGYEQFF.

The rearrangement uses TRBV5-1 and TRBJ2-1, with 12 bases that match TRBD2. With 4 bases clipped from V and 5 bases from J, the junction kept 22 bases outside the gene matches. The germline CDR1 and CDR2 sequences are SGHRS and YFSETQ. The CDR3 runs to 21 residues. CDR3 sequence: CASSRTPLAGGPLGSDNEQFF. The CDR3 nucleotides are TGCGCCAGCAGCCGAACCCCGCTAGCGGGGGGGCCTTTGGGGTCCGACAATGAGCAGTTCTTC.